The rows below give T cell receptor beta chains drawn from one sample of a study of cytomegalovirus exposure and HLA in healthy donors. The table came from immunoSEQ multiplex PCR; TCRdb's copy has only in-frame clones and leaves some out. The sample yields some 98,000 clones, about two thirds seen once. The sample comprised PBMCs. The receptors were sampled from a man aged 50 to 60 in good health and CMV-seronegative. The CDR3 runs from the conserved cysteine through the conserved F or W. A D gene is named only where the DNA matches it firmly. Only part of the rows carry a size: once, few, many, or a class if the clone is expanded.

clone size,J gene,D gene,V gene,CDR3 protein,CDR3 DNA
.,TRBJ2-5,TRBD2,TRBV15,CATSLGLALAKTQYF,TGTGCCACCAGCCTGGGACTAGCGTTGGCAAAGACCCAGTACTTC
.,TRBJ2-7,.,TRBV7-9,CASSFVQAGSYEQYF,TGTGCCAGCAGCTTCGTCCAGGCAGGCTCCTACGAGCAGTACTTC
once,TRBJ2-7,.,TRBV6-1,CASRRQWGSYEQYF,TGTGCCAGCAGAAGACAGTGGGGCTCCTACGAGCAGTACTTC
.,TRBJ1-1,TRBD1,TRBV6-5,CASSWVTGPEAFF,TGTGCCAGCAGTTGGGTGACAGGGCCTGAAGCTTTCTTT
.,TRBJ1-4,.,TRBV19,CASTTLSGEGERKLFF,TGTGCCAGTACCACCCTATCGGGGGAGGGCGAGCGAAAACTGTTTTTT
few,TRBJ2-7,.,TRBV4-1,CASSLDRRLYEQYF,TGCGCCAGCAGCCTTGACAGACGGCTCTACGAGCAGTACTTC
.,TRBJ1-1,.,TRBV27,CASSINRAGTEAFF,TGTGCCAGCAGTATTAACAGGGCCGGCACTGAAGCTTTCTTT
few,TRBJ2-7,TRBD1,TRBV6-5,CAVGWDSSYEQYF,TGTGCCGTGGGGTGGGACAGCTCCTACGAGCAGTACTTC
few,TRBJ2-7,.,TRBV6-5,CASSYSRGTIEQYF,TGTGCCAGCAGTTACTCACGGGGAACTATAGAGCAGTACTTC
.,TRBJ1-2,TRBD1,TRBV29-1,CSVKTGRGYTF,TGCAGCGTTAAGACAGGGCGGGGCTACACCTTC
once,TRBJ1-1,.,TRBV28,CASSSPGTPEAFF,TGTGCCAGCAGTTCTCCCGGGACACCTGAAGCTTTCTTT
.,TRBJ2-7,TRBD1,TRBV28,CASSDRGRGQYF,TGTGCCAGCAGTGACAGGGGGAGGGGGCAGTACTTC
.,TRBJ2-2,TRBD1,TRBV28,CASVGQGSTGELFF,TGTGCCAGCGTAGGACAGGGATCCACCGGGGAGCTGTTTTTT
few,TRBJ2-2,.,TRBV7-2,CASRRAAYTGELFF,TGTGCCAGCAGGAGGGCCGCGTACACCGGGGAGCTGTTTTTT
.,TRBJ1-1,TRBD1,TRBV18,CASSPGTGGSTEAFF,TGTGCCAGCTCACCAGGGACAGGGGGGAGCACTGAAGCTTTCTTT
.,TRBJ2-7,.,TRBV9,CASSPTGVPREEQYF,TGTGCCAGCAGCCCCACGGGGGTACCTAGGGAAGAGCAGTACTTC
.,TRBJ2-5,.,TRBV18,CASSPPGRGETQYF,TGTGCCAGCTCACCACCGGGCCGTGGTGAGACCCAGTACTTC
.,TRBJ2-7,.,TRBV10-1,CASSSRSSYEQYF,TGCGCCAGCAGTAGCAGGTCCAGCTACGAGCAGTACTTC
.,TRBJ1-1,.,TRBV4-1,CASSDSPVRAFF,TGCGCCAGCAGCGACAGCCCAGTTCGAGCTTTCTTT
.,TRBJ2-3,TRBD2,TRBV4-2,CASSRKGLAGGPGTDTQYF,TGTGCCAGCAGCCGGAAGGGACTAGCGGGGGGGCCCGGCACAGATACGCAGTATTTT
.,TRBJ2-3,.,TRBV6-5,CAVGGGGDTQYF,TGTGCCGTGGGGGGCGGGGGAGATACGCAGTATTTT
few,TRBJ2-3,TRBD2,TRBV10-3,CANRTSGDTDTQYF,TGTGCCAACCGGACTAGCGGAGACACAGATACGCAGTATTTT
.,TRBJ2-7,.,TRBV11-3,CASSQTGSYEQYF,TGTGCCAGCAGCCAGACTGGGAGCTACGAGCAGTACTTC
.,TRBJ1-5,TRBD1,TRBV27,CASSLGQGYQPQHF,TGTGCCAGCAGTTTAGGACAGGGCTATCAGCCCCAGCATTTT
.,TRBJ1-6,.,TRBV27,CASSLNGELLPLHF,TGTGCCAGCAGTTTAAATGGAGAACTCCTACCCCTCCACTTT
.,TRBJ1-4,TRBD1,TRBV5-6,CASSIGQGAVHEKLFF,TGTGCCAGCAGTATAGGACAGGGGGCTGTTCATGAAAAACTGTTTTTT
.,TRBJ1-6,TRBD1,TRBV19,CASSISDRRNSPLHF,TGTGCCAGTAGTATATCGGACAGGAGAAATTCACCCCTCCACTTT